The sequence of this TCR beta chain was determined in a study of blood T cell repertoires in COVID-19. Study-level information: Specimens from acute and convalescent COVID-19 originated in the United States, Italy and Spain. PBMCs, B-cell-depleted T cells, or T cells provided the cDNA or gDNA that made up the material.

Only in-frame clones appear in the TCRdb table, and some are missing; sequencing was by immunoSEQ multiplex PCR. Counted here are around 200,000 clones, 70% to 90% occurring once; the ten biggest clones make up approximately 0.7%. The germline V gene has CDR1 SGHTA and CDR2 FQGNSA. Trimming at V came to 7 bases and at J to 7 bases, leaving 9 bases not matched to a gene. The CDR3 is 16 amino acids. V gene TRBV7-2 combines with J gene TRBJ2-1; 14 bases fit TRBD2. This TCR derives from a middle-aged man with acute or convalescent COVID-19. Sequencing used peripheral blood. For the CDR3, the DNA is TGTGCCAGCACCTCGTCCGGGACTAGCGGGAGAAATGAGCAGTTCTTC. This sequence encodes CASTSSGTSGRNEQFF.